This TCR beta chain was identified in a study of blood T cell repertoires in COVID-19. In the authors' methods: Estimated nucleated cell counts came from reference gene primer amplification. Profiled with immunoSEQ multiplex PCR; TCRdb holds only in-frame clones, not every one. D and trimming come from the DNA, and the V and J calls and clone size come from that table. The sample carries about 44,000 clones, approximately 79% recorded once. The length of the CDR3 is 13 residues. The ends were cut back, 5 bases at V and 14 bases at J, with 16 bases in the middle. Germline loops: CDR1 SEHNR, CDR2 FQNEAQ (reference sequence).

Sample: peripheral blood. The clonotype originates from a human donor in a cohort sampled during active COVID-19. The chain employs TRBV7-9 and TRBJ1-6; no definite D call. The CDR3 region is CASSGASGWALHF. The CDR3 bases are TGTGCCAGCAGCGGAGCATCGGGTTGGGCCCTCCACTTT. The full variable domain, its missing parts supplied by reference TRBV7-9 and TRBJ1-6, is DTGVSQNPRHKITKRGQNVTFRCDPISEHNRLYWYRQTLGQGPEFLTYFQNEAQLEKSRLLSDRFSAERPKGSFSTLEIQRTEQGDSAMYLCASSGASGWALHFGNGTRLTVT.